A single sample is the source of the 10 T cell receptor beta chains below, sequenced in a study of T cell responses to AZD1222 COVID-19 vaccine. Profiling relied on immunoSEQ multiplex PCR, and the TCRdb table lists in-frame clones only, not all of them. The sample records roughly 78,000 clones, about 84% being singletons. The specimen was peripheral blood, collected on day 0 of AZD1222 vaccination. These receptor sequences come from an adult in good health.

The rearrangement joins TRBV30 to TRBJ1-1; D gene unclear. Trimming pared 3 bases from V and 0 bases from J, leaving 8 bases between. Germline V gene sequence: CDR1 GTSNPN, CDR2 SVGIG (reference sequence). There are 13 residues in the CDR3. The CDR3 here is CAWSGILNTEAFF. CDR3 coding DNA: TGTGCCTGGAGCGGGATCTTGAACACTGAAGCTTTCTTT.

The gene calls are TRBV6-5 and TRBJ2-7; D unresolved. The CDR3 length is 14 residues. Trimming pared 6 bases from V and 0 bases from J, leaving 12 bases between. Germline lookup yields CDR1 MNHEY and CDR2 SVGAGI. CDR3 DNA sequence: TGTGCCAGCAGGGCCTTATCAACCTCCTACGAGCAGTACTTC. This encodes CASRALSTSYEQYF.

The chain links TRBV11-2 to TRBJ2-7; D is perhaps TRBD1 (6 bases). The germline gives CDR1 SGHAT, CDR2 FQNNGV. The ends were cut back, 4 bases at V and 6 bases at J, with 16 bases in the middle. The CDR3 is 14 amino acids. The DNA of the CDR3 is TGTGCCAGCAGCTCCAACAGGGTACAGCTCGAGCAGTACTTC. Protein: CASSSNRVQLEQYF.

There are a few counts of this clone. This chain links TRBV25-1 with TRBJ1-2; no clear D gene. V was trimmed by 2 bases and J by 8 bases, leaving 21 bases between them. Germline assignment: CDR1 MGHDK and CDR2 SYGVNS. The CDR3 consists of 16 residues. DNA for the CDR3: TGTGCCAGCAGTGAAATGACGGGGATCGGCAGTGCCGGCTACACCTTC. Its translation is CASSEMTGIGSAGYTF.

In DNA, the CDR3 is TGTGCCAGCAGTGAAGCGACGAGGGGGCGCGGGAATGAGCAGTTCTTC. It yields the protein CASSEATRGRGNEQFF. V and J are TRBV2 and TRBJ2-1, with 7 positions matching TRBD1. V lost 0 bases to trimming and J lost 7 bases; unmatched junction nucleotides: 9. The CDR3 extends over 16 amino acids. CDR1 and CDR2 from the germline V gene are SNHLY and FYNNEI.

V usage is TRBV19 and J usage is TRBJ1-2; possible D gene TRBD1, 5 bases. Trimming removed 4 bases at V and 0 bases at J, with 15 bases between. Germline lookup yields CDR1 LNHDA and CDR2 SQIVND (reference sequence). The CDR3 consists of 16 residues. CDR3 nucleotide sequence: TGTGCCAGTAGTACAAGGGACCCTAGAGCTAACTATGGCTACACCTTC. This codes for CASSTRDPRANYGYTF.

The chain uses TRBV5-4 and TRBJ1-1, with 8 bases lining up with TRBD1. Looked up from germline, CDR1 is SGHNT and CDR2 is YYREEE (reference sequence). V shed 0 bases, J shed 5 bases, and the junction held 9 bases outside the gene matches. The CDR3 consists of 16 residues. As DNA, the CDR3 is TGTGCCAGCAGCTTGGACAGGGGGAAGGGAAGGACTGAAGCTTTCTTT. Translating it yields CASSLDRGKGRTEAFF.

A single count supports this clone. This rearrangement joins TRBV7-2 to TRBJ2-7; D assignment may be TRBD1 or TRBD2 (5 bases each). CDR1 is SGHTA, CDR2 FQGNSA, per germline. The CDR3 has 14 residues. V lost 8 bases, J lost 3 bases, and 17 bases lay in between. CDR3 DNA sequence: TGTGCCAGCGGGCTGGGACCTCACGTCTACGAGCAGTACTTC. Translated: CASGLGPHVYEQYF.

J is TRBJ2-7 and V is TRBV14; TRBD1 matches 8 bases. The germline CDR1 and CDR2 sequences are SGHDN and FVKESK. With 1 base clipped from V and 0 bases from J, the junction kept 2 bases outside the gene matches. The CDR3 has 15 amino acids. CDR3 in amino acids: CASSQGTGPSYEQYF. The CDR3, as DNA: TGTGCCAGCAGCCAAGGGACAGGGCCCTCCTACGAGCAGTACTTC.

The chain uses TRBV28 and TRBJ1-4, with D tentatively TRBD1 (5 bases). Germline CDR1 is MDHEN and CDR2 is SYDVKM. Trimming cost V 2 bases and J 4 bases, with 17 bases left between them. The CDR3 is made up of 17 amino acids. The CDR3 here is CASSLGTRTGGNEKLFF. CDR3 DNA: TGTGCCAGCAGTTTAGGAACCCGAACCGGGGGTAATGAAAAACTGTTTTTT.